These T cell receptor beta chains were read from a single sample in a study of cytotoxic CD8 clonotypes in ibrutinib-treated CLL. This table comes from immunoSEQ multiplex PCR, and its TCRdb copy is limited to in-frame clones, with some not included. The sample shows 73,000 or so clones, roughly 72% of them seen only once. The sequencing used PBMCs, collected after 12 months of ibrutinib treatment. These receptors came from a human donor with chronic lymphocytic leukemia. Each CDR3 is given with its conserved first and last residue. The D gene is left open where the match is weak. Size is stated for part of the rows, as once, few or many counts, or as a class when the clone is expanded.

abundance,j_gene,d_gene,v_gene,CDR3aa,CDR3nt
once,TRBJ2-1,.,TRBV6-5,CASSYSMARGDEQFF,TGTGCCAGCAGTTACTCGATGGCCCGTGGGGATGAGCAGTTCTTC
.,TRBJ1-1,.,TRBV11-2,CASSLVGGVRTEAFF,TGTGCCAGCAGCTTAGTCGGGGGGGTAAGAACTGAAGCTTTCTTT
.,TRBJ1-1,TRBD1,TRBV10-3,CAISEKHRGNTEAFF,TGTGCCATCAGTGAAAAGCACAGGGGAAACACTGAAGCTTTCTTT
.,TRBJ1-2,.,TRBV5-1,CASSFSWGRGDGGYTF,TGCGCCAGCAGCTTTAGTTGGGGCAGGGGAGATGGTGGCTACACCTTC
.,TRBJ1-2,.,TRBV9,CASSVDVSGVLGYTF,TGTGCCAGCAGCGTAGACGTTTCCGGGGTCCTTGGCTACACCTTC
.,TRBJ1-5,.,TRBV7-9,CASSLVSGVVEQPQHF,TGTGCCAGCAGCTTAGTTTCCGGGGTAGTTGAACAGCCCCAGCATTTT
.,TRBJ1-4,TRBD1,TRBV5-4,CASSFQGAGEKLFF,TGTGCCAGCAGCTTTCAGGGGGCGGGTGAAAAACTGTTTTTT
once,TRBJ2-7,TRBD1,TRBV9,CASSRGQGAYEQYF,TGTGCCAGCAGCCGGGGACAGGGGGCCTACGAGCAGTACTTC
.,TRBJ1-2,.,TRBV9,CASSVDETGPMKGTDTF,TGTGCCAGCAGCGTAGACGAGACAGGCCCGATGAAAGGCACGGACACCTTC
.,TRBJ1-2,.,TRBV15,CATRQRFRTEYGYTF,TGTGCCACCAGGCAGAGATTTCGGACGGAGTATGGCTACACCTTC
.,TRBJ1-5,TRBD1,TRBV19,CASSMPQTGTGGWVQPQHF,TGTGCCAGTAGTATGCCGCAAACCGGGACAGGGGGCTGGGTTCAGCCCCAGCATTTT
.,TRBJ1-4,TRBD1,TRBV29-1,CSVEVSGTGTRKLFF,TGCAGCGTTGAAGTTTCCGGGACAGGCACCCGAAAACTGTTTTTT
.,TRBJ2-2,TRBD2,TRBV4-2,CASSQLAGGFDGELFF,TGTGCCAGCAGCCAGTTAGCGGGGGGGTTCGACGGGGAGCTGTTTTTT
few,TRBJ2-7,.,TRBV14,CASSSNLDSLIGQYF,TGTGCCAGCAGCAGCAACCTGGACAGTCTTATAGGGCAGTACTTC
.,TRBJ1-6,.,TRBV7-9,CASNRGRAHDSPLHF,TGTGCCAGCAATCGGGGCAGGGCCCACGATTCACCCCTCCACTTT
.,TRBJ1-1,.,TRBV5-5,CASSLRAERNTEAFF,TGTGCCAGCAGCTTGAGGGCAGAGAGAAACACTGAAGCTTTCTTT
.,TRBJ1-2,.,TRBV6-5,CASSLKGHYGYTF,TGTGCCAGCAGCCTCAAAGGGCACTATGGCTACACCTTC
.,TRBJ1-3,.,TRBV18,CASSPLDGNTIYF,TGTGCCAGCTCACCACTAGACGGAAACACCATATATTTT
.,TRBJ2-6,TRBD1,TRBV2,CASSAGTGATSGANVLTF,TGTGCCAGCAGCGCCGGGACAGGGGCCACCTCTGGGGCCAACGTCCTGACTTTC
.,TRBJ1-1,.,TRBV30,CAWSRDTYTEAFF,TGTGCCTGGAGTCGGGACACCTACACTGAAGCTTTCTTT
.,TRBJ2-3,.,TRBV11-3,CASSLGAGIATDTQYF,TGTGCCAGCAGCTTAGGGGCAGGGATCGCCACAGATACGCAGTATTTT
.,TRBJ2-7,.,TRBV7-6,CASSPQPGASYEQYF,TGTGCCAGCAGTCCTCAACCCGGGGCCTCCTACGAGCAGTACTTC
.,TRBJ2-3,.,TRBV7-6,CASSLGLNAPTDTQYF,TGTGCCAGCAGCTTGGGACTTAACGCACCCACAGATACGCAGTATTTT
once,TRBJ1-5,.,TRBV28,CASKTGSPANQPQHF,TGTGCCAGCAAAACAGGGTCCCCAGCAAATCAGCCCCAGCATTTT
.,TRBJ1-6,.,TRBV9,CASSASGWGSPLHF,TGTGCCAGCAGCGCCTCAGGGTGGGGTTCACCCCTCCACTTT
once,TRBJ1-1,.,TRBV5-1,CASSLSAANTEAFF,TGCGCCAGCAGCTTGTCCGCCGCAAACACTGAAGCTTTCTTT
.,TRBJ2-3,.,TRBV11-2,CASSARAAARTDTQYF,TGTGCCAGCAGCGCCCGGGCCGCAGCACGCACAGATACGCAGTATTTT
.,TRBJ1-2,.,TRBV2,CASRDEAYGYTF,TGTGCCAGCAGGGACGAGGCCTATGGCTACACCTTC
.,TRBJ2-7,TRBD1,TRBV19,CAREASGQPYEQYF,TGTGCCAGGGAGGCCTCGGGACAGCCCTACGAGCAGTACTTC
many,TRBJ1-2,.,TRBV7-9,CASRRSSGYTF,TGTGCCAGCCGCCGGTCGAGCGGCTACACCTTC
.,TRBJ2-3,TRBD2,TRBV7-2,CASSLALLAGGNTQYF,TGTGCCAGCAGCTTAGCGCTACTAGCGGGGGGGAATACGCAGTATTTT
.,TRBJ2-7,TRBD1,TRBV27,CASSRLTLGQGAYEQYF,TGTGCCAGCAGCCGCCTTACTCTTGGACAGGGGGCTTACGAGCAGTACTTC
.,TRBJ2-3,TRBD2,TRBV7-2,CASSLAAGGVGSDTQYF,TGTGCCAGCAGCTTAGCCGCCGGGGGGGTAGGGTCAGATACGCAGTATTTT